The rows below give T cell receptor beta chains drawn from one sample of a study of OX40 agonist ivuxolimab in advanced cancers. Clones were read by immunoSEQ multiplex PCR, and TCRdb kept only the in-frame ones, dropping some. Here the sample spans around 50,000 clones, 75% to 80% being singletons. The sequences come from CD4+ or CD8+ T cells sorted from blood, collected in a trial of the OX40 agonist ivuxolimab. These receptors came from an adult with an advanced solid tumor such as melanoma, head and neck, liver or kidney cancer. Each CDR3 is given with its conserved first and last residue. The order of the fields is J gene, clone size, V gene, D gene, CDR3 DNA, CDR3 protein. The D gene is left open where the match is weak. Rows give clone size only sometimes, using once, few, many, or a class for an expanded clone.

TRBJ1-5	NA	TRBV25-1	TRBD1	TGTGCCAGCAGTGGTACAGGGGTGGGCAATCAGCCCCAGCATTTT	CASSGTGVGNQPQHF
TRBJ2-2	once	TRBV11-2	TRBD2	TGTGCCAGCAGCCCTTTATTGTTAGCGGGAACCGGGGAGCTGTTTTTT	CASSPLLLAGTGELFF
TRBJ1-5	few	TRBV28	NA	TGTGCCAGCAGGAAGGGTCGGCGGCTGGACAATCAGCCCCAGCATTTT	CASRKGRRLDNQPQHF
TRBJ1-1	NA	TRBV7-2	NA	TGTGCCAGCAGCTCGGGGCCTCGACCTGAAGCTTTCTTT	CASSSGPRPEAFF
TRBJ2-1	few	TRBV5-1	NA	TGCGCCAGCAGCCAGACTATCCGGGGCCAAACCATTAGCTCCTACAATGAGCAGTTCTTC	CASSQTIRGQTISSYNEQFF
TRBJ2-2	NA	TRBV5-1	TRBD2	TGCGCCAGCAGCACTCTAGCGGGAGAGGTCACCGGGGAGCTGTTTTTT	CASSTLAGEVTGELFF
TRBJ1-2	NA	TRBV5-8	NA	TGTGCCAGCAGCCCAAATCTGTGGGGCTACACCTTC	CASSPNLWGYTF
TRBJ1-3	NA	TRBV2	NA	TGTGCCAGCAAAGAAAGTGGAAACACCATATATTTT	CASKESGNTIYF
TRBJ2-7	NA	TRBV7-6	TRBD2	TGTGCCAGCAGCTCCGGGGGGACCTACGAGCAGTACTTC	CASSSGGTYEQYF
TRBJ2-2	NA	TRBV5-1	NA	TGCGCCAGCAGCTTGGAGGTCCTGATCGGGGAGCTGTTTTTT	CASSLEVLIGELFF
TRBJ1-6	NA	TRBV14	NA	TGTGCCAGCAGCTATACCTTATCTCCAAAAGGGGTTTATAATTCACCCCTCCACTTT	CASSYTLSPKGVYNSPLHF
TRBJ1-5	NA	TRBV6-1	NA	TGTGCCAGCAGTGGGACGTTTCAGCCCCAGCATTTT	CASSGTFQPQHF
TRBJ2-7	NA	TRBV6-1	TRBD2	TGTGCCAGCAAGAGGAGCGGGAGTGGGAATGAGCAGTACTTC	CASKRSGSGNEQYF
TRBJ1-2	NA	TRBV4-1	NA	TGCGCCAGCAGCCAAGGGCGGGTAACTAACTATGGCTACACCTTC	CASSQGRVTNYGYTF
TRBJ2-2	NA	TRBV2	NA	TGTGCCAGCAGTGCGGACAGTAACGGGGAGCTGTTTTTT	CASSADSNGELFF
TRBJ2-7	NA	TRBV2	NA	TGTGCCAGCAGTGAGAGGGTCTCCTACGAGCAGTACTTC	CASSERVSYEQYF
TRBJ2-5	NA	TRBV2	TRBD1	TGTGCCAGCAGTCAGACCTTCCGACAGGGGGCATGGAACTTC	CASSQTFRQGAWNF
TRBJ1-3	few	TRBV19	NA	TGTGCCAGTAGGGACAGTCCCTATTCTGGAAACACCATATATTTT	CASRDSPYSGNTIYF
TRBJ1-5	NA	TRBV30	NA	TGTGCCTGGGGGACGCAACCCAATCAGCCCCAGCATTTT	CAWGTQPNQPQHF
TRBJ1-1	once	TRBV6-4	NA	TGTGCCAGCAGGGCGCAGGGGTGGGGAAACACTGAAGCTTTCTTT	CASRAQGWGNTEAFF